This paragraph covers one T cell receptor (beta chain) sequence. Its antigen remains unidentified. Base quality data are lacking; no much larger clone is found one base away. After removal of 6 bases from V and 3 bases from J, the junction retains 8 bases not matched to a gene. Its CDR3 holds 15 amino acids, cysteine through phenylalanine. The read is trimmed to its CDR3 DNA, 45 bases read in frame from base 1. The germline V gene encodes CDR1 MNHEY and CDR2 SVGAGI. This sample stems from a study of beta chain features in type 1 diabetes (dated by TCRdb to the late 2010s). For context, the study as a whole: No differences in mean age, gender distribution, total cell number or subset yield were found between patients and healthy donors. A total of 85 million to 110 million sorted cells were examined across all samples, and RNA yield correlated strongly with the number of cells per subset. Regulatory and stem cell-like memory subsets were obtained from only 8 patients and about eight healthy donors, while naive and central memory subsets were obtained from all 30 or so donors. In the study, recently diagnosed type 1 diabetes patients and matched healthy donors were compared on the TCRB repertoires of their sorted circulating CD4+ T cell subsets. Broad study findings and their caveats: PCR may preferentially amplify shorter templates, but because patient and control samples were amplified and corrected together, any resulting skew would affect both groups equally. Naive, central memory and regulatory TCRB repertoires appeared more similar among patients than among healthy donors. Type 1 diabetes patients showed a moderate but significant shortening of TCRB CDR3 length in all four CD4+ subsets. Sequencing cDNA rather than genomic DNA could over-represent highly expressing activated cells, although activation and CD3 levels did not differ between groups. At VDJ recombination sites, type 1 diabetes patients had fewer insertions and more deleted nucleotides, which implies abnormalities in thymic rearrangement. HLA sub-analyses involved small numbers of individuals, so any influence of HLA type on TCRB rearrangement remained unresolved.

The entire amount of isolated RNA was reverse transcribed using the High Capacity cDNA Reverse Transcription Kit, so the sequenced TCRB transcripts were expressed ones. Naive, central memory and regulatory T cell samples underwent deep immunoSEQ sequencing, averaging about 3.57 million total reads per sample. Sorted cells were lysed in RLT buffer and RNA was extracted with DNase-treated RNeasy Micro or Mini kits, depending on cell number. To prevent cross-contamination, each cell subset was processed individually, whereas patient and healthy donor samples were processed jointly. The immunoSEQ multiplex PCR was used to amplify TCRB sequences from cDNA, yielding 87-bp fragments that span the CDR3 region. Amplicons were sequenced on the Illumina HiSeq platform. On the study's bioinformatics: Synthetic template baselines were used to correct PCR bias computationally, reads within Hamming distance 2 were collapsed, and singletons that could not be merged were discarded. Reads were aligned to IMGT to assign V, D and J genes, CDR3 length, and insertions or deletions at six rearrangement sites. Clonotype counts were normalized to sorted cell number within each subset before computing true diversity and Gini coefficients with the tcR R package. Repertoire sharing was quantified using the overlap coefficient calculated on TCRB nucleotide sequences. Entries here come from immuneACCESS through TCRdb and include only in-frame sequences with V and J called. Some clones fail to appear in such tables; in the studies checked, an unresolved V gene covers under half of the shortfall, and the cause of the remainder is unknown. That table furnishes V, J and clone size, whereas the DNA furnished D and trimming. Recorded for this sample are tens of thousands of clones; approximately 70% of them occurred a single time. The ten largest clones take up around 1.8% of the sample.

From each donor, a single peripheral blood sample of approximately 0.11 L on average was drawn into heparinised tubes. Naive, central memory, regulatory and stem cell-like memory CD4+ T cells were sorted on a BD FACSAria II using a panel including CD45RO, CCR7, CD25, CD127, CD95 and CD27. Purity was above 95% for every sorted population. Right away, PBMCs were isolated by Lymphoprep density gradient centrifugation and were stained directly, with no culture step. So that batch effects would be minimized, each experiment stained and sorted samples in pairs, pairing one healthy donor with one patient.

This receptor was identified in a man aged 30-40 years with type 1 diabetes. Some clones in this sample may be carry-over from other donors' samples. The chain links TRBV6-5 with TRBJ1-5, with 7 bases aligning to TRBD1. Material: Tregs from blood. This specimen's cell subset or site label, interpreted: regulatory CD4+ T cells. The nucleotide sequence reads TGTGCCAGCAGCCGTACAGGGGCCTACAATCAGCCCCAGCATTTT. Its amino acids are CASSRTGAYNQPQHF.